One and the same sample provided the 3 T cell receptor beta chains below, sequenced in a study of Ad26.COV2.S vaccination and SARS-CoV-2 variants. Profiled with immunoSEQ multiplex PCR; TCRdb holds only in-frame clones, not every one. This table holds about 100,000 clones, roughly 75% found once. Sequenced material: peripheral blood, taken after recovery from COVID-19. The receptors derive from a human donor who had recovered from COVID-19.

This clone has ten or more counts. The gene calls are TRBV7-9 and TRBJ1-3; tentative D call: TRBD1 (5 bases). V was shortened by 6 bases and J by 0 bases, with 21 bases between the two germline ends. The CDR3 is made up of 18 amino acids. Germline assignment: CDR1 SEHNR and CDR2 FQNEAQ (reference sequence). The DNA for the CDR3 is TGTGCCAGCAGTAACACGCGGGGGGACCCCACCTCTGGAAACACCATATATTTT. Protein sequence: CASSNTRGDPTSGNTIYF.

The J gene is TRBJ1-1, the V gene TRBV5-4; D perhaps matches TRBD1 (5 bases). The CDR3 loop spans 13 amino acids. The germline CDR1 and CDR2 sequences are SGHNT and YYREEE (reference sequence). V lost 4 bases and J 3 bases, leaving 10 bases between the germline ends. The DNA of the CDR3 is TGTGCCAGCAGCCCGGGGGATTACACTGAAGCTTTCTTT. It is translated as CASSPGDYTEAFF.

The V gene is TRBV29-1, the J gene TRBJ2-1; D remains ambiguous. Trimming removed 2 bases at V and 0 bases at J, with 5 bases between. CDR1 SQVTM and CDR2 ANQGSEA come from the germline V gene. CDR3 length: 13 residues. DNA of the CDR3: TGCAGCGTTGAAAGTGGCTCCTACAATGAGCAGTTCTTC. This gives the protein CSVESGSYNEQFF.